The T cell receptor beta chain described here comes from a study of T cells in Graves' hyperthyroidism and ophthalmopathy. Study summary: Peripheral blood was taken when the disease was first diagnosed, before any treatment began. Study-level findings and limits: Blood samples included most of the expanded thyroid clonotypes exceeding 0.001.

Researchers amplified the TCR beta CDR3 regions from RNA transcripts. First-round RT-PCR targeting the TCR CDR3 was performed with the HTBI primer set. TCRdb reprocessed the multiplex PCR reads with MiXCR, giving one entry per CDR3 protein. The profile covers around 97,000 distinct CDR3 sequences, with 45% to 50% appearing a single time and about 26% taken by the ten largest. CDR1 and CDR2 (germline): DFQATT, SNEGSKA (reference sequence). The CDR3 consists of 15 residues. With regard to this clonotype: Its specificity is unknown. Relative to the germline gene, one junction end is altered; a read error may explain this.

Graves' hyperthyroidism was deemed stable given no ophthalmopathy progression within 18 months. The study excluded patients with uncontrolled infection, other autoimmune disease, pregnancy or lactation. Sequenced input: blood. V and J are TRBV20-1 and TRBJ2-7, with a possible D match to TRBD1 (6 bases). This receptor was identified in a man aged 35 to 55 with Graves' hyperthyroidism. Written as DNA, the CDR3 is TGCAGTGCTTTCACGATACAGGGAGCTACCTACAAGCAGTACTTC. Its protein product is CSAFTIQGATYKQYF.